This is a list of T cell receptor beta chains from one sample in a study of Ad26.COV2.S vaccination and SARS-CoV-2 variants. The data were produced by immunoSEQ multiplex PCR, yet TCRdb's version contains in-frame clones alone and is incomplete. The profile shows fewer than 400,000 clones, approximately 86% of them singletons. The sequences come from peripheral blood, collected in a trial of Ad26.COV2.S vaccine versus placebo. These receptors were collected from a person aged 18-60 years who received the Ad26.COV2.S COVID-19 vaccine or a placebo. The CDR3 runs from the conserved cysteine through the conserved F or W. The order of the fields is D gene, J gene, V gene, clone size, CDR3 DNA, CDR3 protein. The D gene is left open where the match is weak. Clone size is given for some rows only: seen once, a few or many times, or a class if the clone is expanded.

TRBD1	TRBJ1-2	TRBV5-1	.	TGCGCCAGCAGCTCACAGGGGGCGGATGGCTACACCTTC	CASSSQGADGYTF
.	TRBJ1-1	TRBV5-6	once	TGTGCCAGCAGCCCCGGGGTGGGAACTGAAGCTTTCTTT	CASSPGVGTEAFF
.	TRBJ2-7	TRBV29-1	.	TGCAGCGTTGAAGGGATCGACGAGCAGTACTTC	CSVEGIDEQYF
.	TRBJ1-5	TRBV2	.	TGTGCCAGCAGTGAGGTCCGGCGTGGATGGAATCAGCCCCAGCATTTT	CASSEVRRGWNQPQHF
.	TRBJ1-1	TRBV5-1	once	TGCGCCAGCAGCTCGTTGGGGAGGGGAGACACTGAAGCTTTCTTT	CASSSLGRGDTEAFF
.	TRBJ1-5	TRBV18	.	TGTGCCAGCTCACCAGGCGGGGATCAGCCCCAGCATTTT	CASSPGGDQPQHF
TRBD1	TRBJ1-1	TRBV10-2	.	TGCGCCAGCAGTAAACAGGGGAGGACCTCCTCAGGGAAAGCTTTCTTT	CASSKQGRTSSGKAFF
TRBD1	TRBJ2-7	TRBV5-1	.	TGCGCCAGCAGCTTGGGGGGGACAGGCGAGCAGTACTTC	CASSLGGTGEQYF
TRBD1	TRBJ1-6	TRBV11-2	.	TGTGCCAGCAGCTTCAGACAGGGGGTAAATAATTCACCCCTCCACTTT	CASSFRQGVNNSPLHF
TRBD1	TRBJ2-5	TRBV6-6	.	TGTGCCAGCAGGAGGACAGGTTGGCAAGAGACCCAGTACTTC	CASRRTGWQETQYF
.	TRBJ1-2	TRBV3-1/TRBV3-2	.	TGTGCCAGTGGGGACTGGACCTATGGCTACACCTTC	CASGDWTYGYTF
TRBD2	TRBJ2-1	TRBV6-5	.	TGTGCCAGCAGGCTGATAGCGGGCTCCTACAATGAGCAGTTCTTC	CASRLIAGSYNEQFF
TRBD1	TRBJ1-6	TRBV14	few	TGTGCCAGCAGCCAAGGACAGGGGGCTTATAATTCACCCCTCCACTTT	CASSQGQGAYNSPLHF
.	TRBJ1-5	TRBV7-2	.	TGTGCCAGCAGCCCGGGGGGGGACAATCAGCCCCAGCATTTT	CASSPGGDNQPQHF
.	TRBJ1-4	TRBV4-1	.	TGCGCCAGCAGCCCCCGACGAGGTTTGGAAAAACTGTTTTTT	CASSPRRGLEKLFF
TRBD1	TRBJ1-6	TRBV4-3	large	TGCGCCAGCAGCCACTCTACCGGGACAGGCGGTTCACCCCTCCACTTT	CASSHSTGTGGSPLHF
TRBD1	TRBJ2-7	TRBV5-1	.	TGCGCCAGCAGACGGACAGGGACCTACGAGCAGTACTTC	CASRRTGTYEQYF
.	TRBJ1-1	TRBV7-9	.	TGTGCCAGCAGCCGACCACGGGGGGTTTTCGCTGAAGCTTTCTTT	CASSRPRGVFAEAFF
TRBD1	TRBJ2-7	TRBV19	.	TGTGCCAGTAGCTCCGGGACAGGGTACGAGCAGTACTTC	CASSSGTGYEQYF
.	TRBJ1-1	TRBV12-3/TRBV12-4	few	TGTGCCAGCAGTTTTCCCCGAACTGAAGCTTTCTTT	CASSFPRTEAFF
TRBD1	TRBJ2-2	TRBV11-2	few	TGTGCCAGCAGCTCCACGGGGACAGAGGGTCCCGGGGAGCTGTTTTTT	CASSSTGTEGPGELFF
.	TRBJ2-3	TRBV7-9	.	TGTGCCAGCAGCTTAGCGAGGACAGATACGCAGTATTTT	CASSLARTDTQYF
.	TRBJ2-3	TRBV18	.	TGTGCCAGCTCAAGAACGAGGGCGGCAGATACGCAGTATTTT	CASSRTRAADTQYF
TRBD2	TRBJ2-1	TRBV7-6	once	TGTGCCAGCAGCTTAGAGTCTAGCGGGGGTAACAATGAGCAGTTCTTC	CASSLESSGGNNEQFF
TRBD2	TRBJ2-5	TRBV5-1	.	TGCGCCAGCAGCTTTTCTAGCGGGGGGGCAGAGACCCAGTACTTC	CASSFSSGGAETQYF
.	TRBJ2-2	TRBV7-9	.	TGTGCCAGCAGCAGCGGGGAGCTGTTTTTT	CASSSGELFF
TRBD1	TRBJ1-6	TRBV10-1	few	TGCGCCAGCAGTGAAAGCAGGGGGAATAATTCACCCCTCCACTTT	CASSESRGNNSPLHF
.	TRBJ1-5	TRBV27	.	TGTGCCAGCAGTCTTCAGGGGTACAATCAGCCCCAGCATTTT	CASSLQGYNQPQHF
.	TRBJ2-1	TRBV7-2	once	TGTGCCAGCAGCTTGGCTACTAGTTCGGATGAGCAGTTCTTC	CASSLATSSDEQFF
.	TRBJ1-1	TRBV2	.	TGTGCCAGCAGGGGGGAAAGGAACACTGAAGCTTTCTTT	CASRGERNTEAFF
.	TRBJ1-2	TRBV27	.	TGTGCCAGCAGTTTAGGGAGGTTGAATGGCTACACCTTC	CASSLGRLNGYTF
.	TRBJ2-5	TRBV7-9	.	TGTGCCAGCAGCTTAGGGTTCGGCAGTTCAATCCCACAGGAGACCCAGTACTTC	CASSLGFGSSIPQETQYF
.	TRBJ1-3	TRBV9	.	TGTGCCAGCAGCCTTTCGGGCAACTCTGGAAACACCATATATTTT	CASSLSGNSGNTIYF
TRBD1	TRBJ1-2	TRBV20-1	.	TGCAGTGCTAGTCGACAGGGGGCAACTGGCTACACCTTC	CSASRQGATGYTF
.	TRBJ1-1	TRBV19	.	TGTGCCAGTAGTATAACGGTGAACACTGAAGCTTTCTTT	CASSITVNTEAFF
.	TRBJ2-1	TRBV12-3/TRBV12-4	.	TGTGCCAGCACTACCCCGGGGTACAATGAGCAGTTCTTC	CASTTPGYNEQFF
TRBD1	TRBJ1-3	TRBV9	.	TGTGCCAGCAGCCCTACAGGGGGAGCTGGAAACACCATATATTTT	CASSPTGGAGNTIYF
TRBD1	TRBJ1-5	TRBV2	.	TGTGCCAGCAGCGGACAGGGGGCTAACAATCAGCCCCAGCATTTT	CASSGQGANNQPQHF
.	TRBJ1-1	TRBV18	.	TGTGCCAGCTCACCAACGATCACTGAAGCTTTCTTT	CASSPTITEAFF
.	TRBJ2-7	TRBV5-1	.	TGCGCCAGCAGCCCTGGGACCGATAGTCGCGAGCAGTACTTC	CASSPGTDSREQYF
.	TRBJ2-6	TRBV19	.	TGTGCCAGTAACCCCGGGGCCGGGGCCAACGTCCTGACTTTC	CASNPGAGANVLTF
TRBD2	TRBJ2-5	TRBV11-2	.	TGTGCCAGCAGCTCCTGGGCTAGCGGGGGCGAAGAGACCCAGTACTTC	CASSSWASGGEETQYF
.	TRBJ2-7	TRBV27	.	TGTGCCAGCAGTTTAAGAAGGGGAGGCGAGCCCTACGAGCAGTACTTC	CASSLRRGGEPYEQYF
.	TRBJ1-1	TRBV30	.	TGTGCCTGGAGTGTCTCAGCGGGTTTAGGGTTGACAGCTTTCTTT	CAWSVSAGLGLTAFF
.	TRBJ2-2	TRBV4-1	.	TGCGCCAGCAGCTTATTTGTGGCGAACACCGGGGAGCTGTTTTTT	CASSLFVANTGELFF
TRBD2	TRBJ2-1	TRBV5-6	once	TGTGCCAGCAGCTTCCCCACTAGCGGGGGTTACAATGAGCAGTTCTTC	CASSFPTSGGYNEQFF
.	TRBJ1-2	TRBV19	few	TGTGCCAGTAGTTCGGACCGGGAATCCTATGGCTACACCTTC	CASSSDRESYGYTF
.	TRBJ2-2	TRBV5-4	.	TGTGCCAGCAGCCCAACAGGGGGGGAAACCGGGGAGCTGTTTTTT	CASSPTGGETGELFF
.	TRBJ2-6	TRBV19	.	TGTGCCAGTAAGACCTGGTCCTCCTCTGGGGCCAACGTCCTGACTTTC	CASKTWSSSGANVLTF
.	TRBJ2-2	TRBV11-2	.	TGTGCCAGCAGCTTTAGCAGGGAGGGGGACGGGGAGCTGTTTTTT	CASSFSREGDGELFF
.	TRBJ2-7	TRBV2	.	TGTGCCAGCTCCCTATACGAGCAGTACTTC	CASSLYEQYF
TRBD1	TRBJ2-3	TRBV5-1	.	TGCGCCAGCAGCACCGGGACAGGGGGCAGGGGGAACACAGATACGCAGTATTTT	CASSTGTGGRGNTDTQYF
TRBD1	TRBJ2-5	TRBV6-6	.	TGTGCCAGCAGTTACCGGACAGGGGGCTTCGAGACCCAGTACTTC	CASSYRTGGFETQYF
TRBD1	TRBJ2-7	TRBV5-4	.	TGTGCCAGCAGCCTCCAGGGGGTTTACGAGCAGTACTTC	CASSLQGVYEQYF
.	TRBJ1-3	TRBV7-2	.	TGTGCCAGCAGTGGAGGGGTCTTCGGAAACACCATATATTTT	CASSGGVFGNTIYF
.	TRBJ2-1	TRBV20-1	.	TGCAGTGCTATCCGGACTGCTGGGCAGTTCTTC	CSAIRTAGQFF
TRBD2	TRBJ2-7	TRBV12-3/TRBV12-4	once	TGTGCCAGTGGCGGGGGGTACTACGAGCAGTACTTC	CASGGGYYEQYF
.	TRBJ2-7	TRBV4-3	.	TGCGCCAGCAGTCGAATGCCAGGGTCGCTGGTCTACGAGCAGTACTTC	CASSRMPGSLVYEQYF
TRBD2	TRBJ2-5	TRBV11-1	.	TGTGCCAGCAGCTTAGACACGGGACTAGCAACCGAGACCCAGTACTTC	CASSLDTGLATETQYF